This entry lists 20 T cell receptor beta chains sequenced from one sample in a study of T-cell memory formation after mild COVID-19. One entry per CDR3 protein results from TCRdb running MiXCR on the 5' RACE reads. The sample has 250,000 to 350,000 distinct CDR3 sequences, 15% to 20% seen once. Input material: PBMCs or a T cell subset sorted from them (not recorded which). The origin of the receptors is a man younger than 30 who had mild COVID-19 (a few samples of this study predate the infection). Cell type and time point are not known.

This clonotype was seen many times. J is TRBJ1-1 and V is TRBV7-9; the D is unclear. V gave up 5 bases and J gave up 1 base, with 11 bases separating them. CDR3 length: 14 residues. Germline V gene lookup returns CDR1 SEHNR and CDR2 FQNEAQ (reference sequence). In nucleotides, the CDR3 is TGTGCCAGCAGCACGGTGGTACGGAACACTGAAGCTTTCTTT. It translates to CASSTVVRNTEAFF.

This clonotype was counted between two and nine times. V usage is TRBV7-8 and J usage is TRBJ1-1, with no clear D. Trimming took 4 bases from V and 0 from J, leaving 6 bases between them. The length of the CDR3 is 13 residues. Germline assignment: CDR1 SGHVS and CDR2 FQNEAQ. The CDR3 region is CASSSGVNTEAFF. The CDR3 DNA reads as TGTGCCAGCAGCTCAGGTGTGAACACTGAAGCTTTCTTT.

This clonotype was observed at least ten times. The V and J genes are TRBV29-1 and TRBJ2-1; possible D gene TRBD2, 5 bases. The germline V gene has CDR1 SQVTM and CDR2 ANQGSEA. This CDR3 region has 14 residues. V was cut by 0 bases and J by 8 bases, with 14 bases left in between. CDR3 protein: CSVEEQLAYDEQFF. The CDR3 DNA sequence: TGCAGCGTTGAAGAGCAGCTAGCTTACGATGAGCAGTTCTTC.

This clonotype occurred a few times. A read error may account for a junction end that differs from germline. The CDR3 DNA reads TGCGCCAGCAGTCAGGGGCGGGGGAGCTACAATGAGCAGTTCTTC. It is translated as CASSQGRGSYNEQFF. J is TRBJ2-1 and V is TRBV6-5, with D possibly being TRBD2 (7 bases). This CDR3 is built from 15 residues. Germline V gene data show CDR1 as MNHEY and CDR2 as SVGAGI.

The rearrangement uses TRBV20-1 and TRBJ2-3; 7 bases agree with TRBD2. J was trimmed by 8 bases and V by 6 bases; bases with no gene match: 8. The V gene's germline CDR1 is DFQATT and CDR2 SNEGSKA (reference sequence). This CDR3 has 12 residues. CDR3 sequence (DNA): TGCAGTGCACCGACTAGCCAGGGTACGCAGTATTTT. Encoded protein: CSAPTSQGTQYF.

This clonotype has just a few counts. The chain couples TRBV18 to TRBJ1-2, with a tentative D call TRBD1 (6 bases). The CDR3 loop spans 17 amino acids. The V gene lost 3 bases and the J gene lost 6 bases, with 23 bases spanning the gap. Per germline, CDR1 KGHSH and CDR2 LQKENI. CDR3 DNA: TGTGCCAGCTCACCCTCTAGGGCAGGGGCAGACCCAAATGGCTACACCTTC. Protein: CASSPSRAGADPNGYTF.

The rearrangement uses TRBV5-1 and TRBJ1-3; no firm D call. V was shortened by 0 bases and J by 0 bases, with 10 bases between the two germline ends. CDR1 is SGHRS and CDR2 is YFSETQ in the germline V gene. The CDR3 is 16 residues long. CDR3 residues: CASSLGPRSSGNTIYF. In DNA, the CDR3 is TGCGCCAGCAGCTTGGGACCTCGTAGCTCTGGAAACACCATATATTTT.

There are many counts of this clonotype. The chain couples TRBV11-2 to TRBJ2-5; no reliable D call. Germline V gene sequence: CDR1 SGHAT, CDR2 FQNNGV. V shed 3 bases and J shed 5 bases, with 10 bases lying between them. The CDR3 is 13 residues long. The CDR3 region is CASSLSQVETQYF. The CDR3 DNA follows: TGTGCCAGCAGCTTGAGTCAGGTGGAGACCCAGTACTTC.

The table lists this clonotype with many counts. The chain has TRBV5-1 and TRBJ2-3; possibly TRBD2 for D (7 bases). The CDR3 runs to 14 residues. CDR1 and CDR2 from the germline V gene are SGHRS and YFSETQ. V was shortened by 2 bases and J by 3 bases, with 10 bases between the two germline ends. CDR3 in amino acids: CASSFGGLTDTQYF. CDR3 nucleotide sequence: TGCGCCAGCAGCTTCGGGGGGCTTACAGATACGCAGTATTTT.

This clonotype came up a few times. The J gene is TRBJ2-1, the V gene TRBV29-1; 9 bases match TRBD1. Germline CDR1 SQVTM, CDR2 ANQGSEA. The CDR3 has 13 residues. The J segment lost 6 bases and the V segment lost 2 bases, leaving 2 bases of the junction unmatched. The CDR3 nucleotides read TGCAGCGTTGAACGACAGGGGGGCAATGAGCAGTTCTTC. Its protein is CSVERQGGNEQFF.

This clonotype was observed a handful of times. The chain recombines TRBV5-1 with TRBJ2-5; 11 bases align to TRBD1. Germline lookup yields CDR1 SGHRS and CDR2 YFSETQ. The CDR3 has 15 amino acids. V shed 2 bases, J shed 5 bases, and the junction held 5 bases outside the gene matches. The CDR3 nucleotides are TGCGCCAGCAGCTTAGGACAGGGGGCGGTGGAGACCCAGTACTTC. It translates to CASSLGQGAVETQYF.

This clonotype was picked up a small number of times. The genes are TRBV7-2 and TRBJ2-2; D might be TRBD1 (7 bases). This CDR3 is built from 17 residues. From germline, CDR1 is SGHTA and CDR2 FQGNSA. V lost 5 bases and J 3 bases, leaving 19 bases between the germline ends. Here the CDR3 DNA reads TGTGCCAGCAGCGTAGGATCAGGGGGGTTGGACACCGGGGAGCTGTTTTTT. This sequence encodes CASSVGSGGLDTGELFF.

Only a few counts were recorded for this clonotype. This sequence joins TRBV5-6 and TRBJ2-7; maybe TRBD2 (6 bases). The germline V gene has CDR1 SGHDT and CDR2 YYEEEE. This CDR3 region has 13 residues. V was pared by 3 bases and J by 3 bases, with 10 bases between. The CDR3 sequence is CASSWGVGYEQYV. DNA of the CDR3: TGTGCCAGCAGCTGGGGGGTTGGCTACGAGCAGTACGTC.

This clonotype was observed a few times. V is TRBV20-1 and J is TRBJ2-5; the D gene is possibly TRBD2 (7 bases). Germline CDR1 is DFQATT and CDR2 is SNEGSKA (reference sequence). The germline V and J ends were trimmed by 2 bases and 2 bases, with 12 bases remaining between them. The length of the CDR3 is 14 residues. CDR3 DNA sequence: TGCAGTGCTAGAACGGGAGGACAGCAAGAGACCCAGTACTTC. It translates to CSARTGGQQETQYF.

This chain connects TRBV6-1 to TRBJ2-5; 9 nucleotides line up with TRBD1. CDR3 length: 15 residues. Trimming at V came to 8 bases and at J to 2 bases, leaving 9 bases not matched to a gene. CDR1 MNHNS and CDR2 SASEGT come from the germline V gene. The CDR3 DNA follows: TGTGCCAGCGGGGGCCGGGACAGGGTACAAGAGACCCAGTACTTC. It yields the protein CASGGRDRVQETQYF.

The J gene is TRBJ1-1, the V gene TRBV5-1; D might be TRBD1 (6 bases). The V and J ends lost 3 bases and 6 bases respectively, with 15 bases between them. The germline CDR1 and CDR2 sequences are SGHRS and YFSETQ. The CDR3 covers 14 residues. As DNA, the CDR3 is TGCGCCAGCAGCTCAGACAGACAGGACGCTGAAGCTTTCTTT. Protein sequence: CASSSDRQDAEAFF.

This clonotype came up a few times. This chain connects TRBV19 to TRBJ1-1, with TRBD1 identical over 8 bases. The length of the CDR3 is 13 residues. V shed 5 bases and J 3 bases; nucleotides not matched to a gene: 2. CDR1 is LNHDA and CDR2 is SQIVND in the germline V gene (reference sequence). The CDR3 nucleotides are TGTGCCAGTAGTGCGGACAGGGACACTGAAGCTTTCTTT. It translates to CASSADRDTEAFF.

This chain links TRBV10-1 with TRBJ2-7, with unresolved D. The CDR3 is 12 residues long. The germline V and J ends were trimmed by 11 bases and 0 bases, with 11 bases remaining between them. Germline V gives CDR1 WNHNN, CDR2 SYGVQD (reference sequence). The CDR3 is CASSGVSYEQYF. CDR3 coding DNA: TGCGCCTCGAGTGGGGTCTCCTACGAGCAGTACTTC.

V and J are TRBV30 and TRBJ1-5; maybe TRBD1 (5 bases). The CDR3 contains 13 residues. Germline-derived CDR1 and CDR2 are GTSNPN and SVGIG (reference sequence). The ends were cut back, 5 bases at V and 5 bases at J, with 13 bases in the middle. CDR3 in amino acids: CAWSGDPYQPQHF. The CDR3 DNA reads TGTGCCTGGTCCGGGGACCCATATCAGCCCCAGCATTTT.

This clonotype occurred a few times. This chain uses TRBV5-6 with TRBJ2-2; 7 bases line up with TRBD2. The V segment lost 4 bases and the J segment 4 bases; nucleotides outside the gene matches: 10. The length of the CDR3 is 16 residues. CDR1 is SGHDT, CDR2 YYEEEE, per germline. CDR3 in amino acids: CASSPDWGGGTGELFF. CDR3 sequence (DNA): TGTGCCAGCAGCCCCGACTGGGGCGGGGGCACCGGGGAGCTGTTTTTT.